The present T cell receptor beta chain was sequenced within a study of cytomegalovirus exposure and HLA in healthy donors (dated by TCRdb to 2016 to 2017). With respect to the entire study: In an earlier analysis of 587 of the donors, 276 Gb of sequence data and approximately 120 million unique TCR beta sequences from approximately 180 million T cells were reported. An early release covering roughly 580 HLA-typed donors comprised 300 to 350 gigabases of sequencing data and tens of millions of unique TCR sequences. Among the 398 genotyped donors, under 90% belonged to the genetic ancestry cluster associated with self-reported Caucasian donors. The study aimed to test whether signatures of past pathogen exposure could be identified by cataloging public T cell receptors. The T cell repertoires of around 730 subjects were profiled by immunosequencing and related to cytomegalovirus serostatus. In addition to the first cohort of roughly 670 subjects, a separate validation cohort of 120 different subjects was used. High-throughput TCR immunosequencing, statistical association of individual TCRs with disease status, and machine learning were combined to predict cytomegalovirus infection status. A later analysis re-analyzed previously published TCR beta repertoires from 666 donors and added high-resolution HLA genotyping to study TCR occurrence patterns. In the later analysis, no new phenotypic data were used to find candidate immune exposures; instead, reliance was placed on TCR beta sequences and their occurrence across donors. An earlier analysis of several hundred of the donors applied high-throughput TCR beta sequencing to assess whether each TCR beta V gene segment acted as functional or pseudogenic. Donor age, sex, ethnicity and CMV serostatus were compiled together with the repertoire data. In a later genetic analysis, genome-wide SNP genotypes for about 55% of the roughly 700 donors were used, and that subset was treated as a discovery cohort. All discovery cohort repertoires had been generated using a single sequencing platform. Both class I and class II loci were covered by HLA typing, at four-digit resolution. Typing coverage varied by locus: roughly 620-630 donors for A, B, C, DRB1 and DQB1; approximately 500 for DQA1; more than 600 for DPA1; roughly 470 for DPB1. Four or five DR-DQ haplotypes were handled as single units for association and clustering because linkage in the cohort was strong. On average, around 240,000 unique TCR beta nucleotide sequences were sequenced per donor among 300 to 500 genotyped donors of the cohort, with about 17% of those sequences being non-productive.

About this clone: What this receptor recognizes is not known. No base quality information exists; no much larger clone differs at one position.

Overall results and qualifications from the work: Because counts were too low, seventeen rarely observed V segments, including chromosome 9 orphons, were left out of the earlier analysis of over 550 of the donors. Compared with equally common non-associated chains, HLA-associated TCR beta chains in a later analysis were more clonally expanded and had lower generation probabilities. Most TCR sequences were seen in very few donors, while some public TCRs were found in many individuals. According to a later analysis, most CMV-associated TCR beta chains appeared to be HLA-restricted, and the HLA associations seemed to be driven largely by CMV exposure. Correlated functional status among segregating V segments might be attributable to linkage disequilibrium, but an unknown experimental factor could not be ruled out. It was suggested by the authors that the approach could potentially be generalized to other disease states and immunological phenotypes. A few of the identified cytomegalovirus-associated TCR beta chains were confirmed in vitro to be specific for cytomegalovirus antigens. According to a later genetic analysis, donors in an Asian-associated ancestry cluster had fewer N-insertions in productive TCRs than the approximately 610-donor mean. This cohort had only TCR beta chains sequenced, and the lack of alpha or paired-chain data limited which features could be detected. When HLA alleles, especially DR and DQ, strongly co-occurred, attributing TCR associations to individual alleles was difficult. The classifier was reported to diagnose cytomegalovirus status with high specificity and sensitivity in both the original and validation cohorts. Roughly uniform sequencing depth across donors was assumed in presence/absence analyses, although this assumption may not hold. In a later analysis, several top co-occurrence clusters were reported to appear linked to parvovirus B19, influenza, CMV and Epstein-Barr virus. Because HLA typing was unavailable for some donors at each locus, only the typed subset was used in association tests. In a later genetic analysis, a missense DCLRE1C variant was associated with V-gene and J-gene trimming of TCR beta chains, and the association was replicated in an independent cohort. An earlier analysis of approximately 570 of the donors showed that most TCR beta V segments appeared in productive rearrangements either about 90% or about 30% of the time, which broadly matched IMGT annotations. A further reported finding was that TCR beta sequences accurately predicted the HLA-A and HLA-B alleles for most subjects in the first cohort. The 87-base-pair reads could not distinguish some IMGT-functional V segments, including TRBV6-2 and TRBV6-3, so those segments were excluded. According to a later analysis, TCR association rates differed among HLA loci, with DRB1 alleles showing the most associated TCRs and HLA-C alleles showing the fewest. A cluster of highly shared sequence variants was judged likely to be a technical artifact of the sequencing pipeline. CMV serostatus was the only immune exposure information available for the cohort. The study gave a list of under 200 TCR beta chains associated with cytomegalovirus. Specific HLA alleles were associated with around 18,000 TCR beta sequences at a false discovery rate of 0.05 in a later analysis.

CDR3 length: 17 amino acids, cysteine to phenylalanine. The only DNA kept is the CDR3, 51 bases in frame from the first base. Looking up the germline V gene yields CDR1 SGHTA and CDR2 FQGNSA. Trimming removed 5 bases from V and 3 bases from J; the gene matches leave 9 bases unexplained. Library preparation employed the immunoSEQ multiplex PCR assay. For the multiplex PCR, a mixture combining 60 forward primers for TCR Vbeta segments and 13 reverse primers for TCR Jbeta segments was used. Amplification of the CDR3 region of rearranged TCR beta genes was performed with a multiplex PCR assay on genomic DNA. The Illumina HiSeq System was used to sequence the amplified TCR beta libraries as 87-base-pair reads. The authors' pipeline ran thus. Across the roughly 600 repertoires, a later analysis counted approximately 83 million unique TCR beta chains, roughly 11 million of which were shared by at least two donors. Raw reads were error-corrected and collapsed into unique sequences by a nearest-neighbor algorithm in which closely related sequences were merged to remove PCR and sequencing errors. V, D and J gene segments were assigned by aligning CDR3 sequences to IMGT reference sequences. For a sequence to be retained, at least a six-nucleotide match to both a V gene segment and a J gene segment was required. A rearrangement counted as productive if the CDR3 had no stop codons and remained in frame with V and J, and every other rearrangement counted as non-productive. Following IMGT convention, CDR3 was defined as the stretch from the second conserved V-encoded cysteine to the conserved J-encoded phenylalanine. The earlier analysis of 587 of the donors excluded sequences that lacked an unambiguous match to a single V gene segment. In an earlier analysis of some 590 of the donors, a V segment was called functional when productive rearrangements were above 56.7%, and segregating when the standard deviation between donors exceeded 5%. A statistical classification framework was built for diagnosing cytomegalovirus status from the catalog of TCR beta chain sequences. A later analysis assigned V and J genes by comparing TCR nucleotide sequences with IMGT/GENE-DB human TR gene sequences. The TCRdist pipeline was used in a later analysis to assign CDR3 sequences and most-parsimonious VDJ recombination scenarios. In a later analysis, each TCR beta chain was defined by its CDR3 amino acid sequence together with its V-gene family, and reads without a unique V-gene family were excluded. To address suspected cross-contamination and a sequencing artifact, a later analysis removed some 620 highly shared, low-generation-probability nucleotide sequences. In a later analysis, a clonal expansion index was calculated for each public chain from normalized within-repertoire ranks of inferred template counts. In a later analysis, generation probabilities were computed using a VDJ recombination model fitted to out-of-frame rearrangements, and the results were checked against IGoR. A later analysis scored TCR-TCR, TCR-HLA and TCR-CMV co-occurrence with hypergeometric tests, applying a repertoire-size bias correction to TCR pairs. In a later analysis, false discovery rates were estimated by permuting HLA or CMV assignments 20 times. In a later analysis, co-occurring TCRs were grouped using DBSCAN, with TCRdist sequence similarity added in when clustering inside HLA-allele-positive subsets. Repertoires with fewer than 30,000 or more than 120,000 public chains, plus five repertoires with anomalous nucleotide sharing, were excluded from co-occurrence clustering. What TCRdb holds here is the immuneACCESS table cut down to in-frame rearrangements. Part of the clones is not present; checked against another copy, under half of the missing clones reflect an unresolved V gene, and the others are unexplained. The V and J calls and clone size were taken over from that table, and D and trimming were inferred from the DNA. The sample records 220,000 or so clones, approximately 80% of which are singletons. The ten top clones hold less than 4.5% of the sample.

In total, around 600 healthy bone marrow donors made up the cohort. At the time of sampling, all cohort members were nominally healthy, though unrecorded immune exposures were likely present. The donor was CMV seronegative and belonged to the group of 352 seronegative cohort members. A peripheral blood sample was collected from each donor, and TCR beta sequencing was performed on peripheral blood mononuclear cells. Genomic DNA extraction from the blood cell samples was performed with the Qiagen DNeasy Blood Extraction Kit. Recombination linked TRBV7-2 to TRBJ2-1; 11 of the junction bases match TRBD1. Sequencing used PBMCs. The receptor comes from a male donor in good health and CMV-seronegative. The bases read TGTGCCAGCAGCCCTAGGACAGGGGGCGTCGTCTACAATGAGCAGTTCTTC. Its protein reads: CASSPRTGGVVYNEQFF.